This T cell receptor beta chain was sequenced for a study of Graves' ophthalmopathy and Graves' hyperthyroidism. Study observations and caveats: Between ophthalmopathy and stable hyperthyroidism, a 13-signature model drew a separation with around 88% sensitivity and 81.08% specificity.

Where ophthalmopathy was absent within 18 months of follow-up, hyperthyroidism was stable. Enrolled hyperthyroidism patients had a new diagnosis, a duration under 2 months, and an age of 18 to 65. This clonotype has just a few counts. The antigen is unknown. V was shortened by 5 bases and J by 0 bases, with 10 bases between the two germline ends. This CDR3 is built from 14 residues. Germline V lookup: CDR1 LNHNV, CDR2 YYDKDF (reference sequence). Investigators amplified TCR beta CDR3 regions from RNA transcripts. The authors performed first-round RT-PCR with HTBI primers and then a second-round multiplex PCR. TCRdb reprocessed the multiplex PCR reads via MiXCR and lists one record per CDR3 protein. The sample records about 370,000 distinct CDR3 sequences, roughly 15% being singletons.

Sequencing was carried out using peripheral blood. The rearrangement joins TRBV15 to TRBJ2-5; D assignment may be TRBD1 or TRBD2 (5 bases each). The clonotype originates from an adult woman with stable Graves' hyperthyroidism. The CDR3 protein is CATSGTLDQETQYF. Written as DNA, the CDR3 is TGTGCCACCAGCGGGACCCTCGACCAAGAGACCCAGTACTTC. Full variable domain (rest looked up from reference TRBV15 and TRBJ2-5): DAMVIQNPRYQVTQFGKPVTLSCSQTLNHNVMYWYQQKSSQAPKLLFHYYDKDFNNEADTPDNFQSRRPNTSFCFLDIRSPGLGDTAMYLCATSGTLDQETQYFGPGTRLLVL.